What follows are 10 T cell receptor beta chains derived from one specimen sequenced in a study of T cells in Graves' hyperthyroidism and ophthalmopathy. Amplification targeted TCR beta CDR3 regions from RNA transcripts. Carried out on the TCR CDR3, a first-round RT-PCR used the HTBI primer set. TCRdb redid the calling of the multiplex PCR reads with MiXCR, one entry per CDR3 protein. Seen here are around 560,000 distinct CDR3 sequences, approximately 15% observed once, and the top ten hold approximately 18%. The specimen was blood. The origin of the receptors is a woman aged 18-29 years with Graves' hyperthyroidism.

The table lists this clonotype with many counts. V and J are TRBV7-9 and TRBJ2-7, with 10 bases identical to TRBD1. The V segment lost 5 bases and the J segment 5 bases; nucleotides outside the gene matches: 12. Germline lookup yields CDR1 SEHNR and CDR2 FQNEAQ (reference sequence). CDR3 length: 16 amino acids. The CDR3 reads CASSDRRDRGGNEQYF. DNA for the CDR3: TGTGCCAGCAGCGACCGTCGGGACAGGGGTGGGAACGAGCAGTACTTC.

As regards this clonotype: The junction shows a germline mismatch at one end, possibly a read error. V and J are TRBV7-3 and TRBJ2-1, with 7 bases identical to TRBD2. The CDR3 runs to 15 residues. Germline assignment: CDR1 SGHTA and CDR2 FQGTGA. The CDR3 DNA reads as TGTGCCGGCAGTCAGACTAGCCTCTCCTACAATGAGCAGTTCTTC. This sequence encodes CAGSQTSLSYNEQFF.

V is TRBV5-1 and J is TRBJ2-7; no definite D call. Trimming took off 4 bases at V and 5 bases at J, with 7 bases between the two ends. Germline lookup yields CDR1 SGHRS and CDR2 YFSETQ. This CDR3 has 11 amino acids. In DNA form, the CDR3 reads TGCGCCAGCAGCCAACTTAACGAGCAGTACTTC. Translated, it gives CASSQLNEQYF.

This clonotype was observed many times. The V gene is TRBV11-2, the J gene TRBJ2-5, with TRBD2 matching over 7 bases. The germline gives CDR1 SGHAT, CDR2 FQNNGV. With V trimmed by 5 bases and J by 5 bases, 14 bases remained unmatched. This CDR3 has 16 amino acids. CDR3 in amino acids: CASSHLGRERRETQYF. CDR3 nucleotide sequence: TGTGCCAGCAGCCATCTCGGGCGGGAGAGGCGTGAGACCCAGTACTTC. Full variable domain (missing parts from reference TRBV11-2 and TRBJ2-5): EAGVAQSPRYKIIEKRQSVAFWCNPISGHATLYWYQQILGQGPKLLIQFQNNGVVDDSQLPKDRFSAERLKGVDSTLKIQPAKLEDSAVYLCASSHLGRERRETQYFGPGTRLLVL.

This clonotype was observed many times. J is TRBJ1-1 and V is TRBV6-1, with D maybe TRBD1 (6 bases). The CDR3 has 13 amino acids. V dropped 10 bases and J dropped 5 bases, with 17 bases sitting between them. Germline loops: CDR1 MNHNS, CDR2 SASEGT. The CDR3 DNA reads TGTGCCACTTTAATACAGGGTCGGACTGAAGCTTTCTTT. This encodes CATLIQGRTEAFF.

This clonotype occurred a few times. V gene TRBV20-1 combines with J gene TRBJ1-5, with D hard to call. CDR1 is DFQATT, CDR2 SNEGSKA, per germline (reference sequence). The germline V and J ends were trimmed by 5 bases and 0 bases, with 17 bases remaining between them. The CDR3 is 16 residues long. CDR3 coding DNA: TGCAGTGCTTCTCCAGGCAGGAGTGATAGCAATCAGCCCCAGCATTTT. Translated: CSASPGRSDSNQPQHF.

This rearrangement joins TRBV9 to TRBJ1-4; the D is unclear. Germline CDR1 SGDLS, CDR2 YYNGEE. The CDR3 is 15 amino acids. Trimming shortened V by 4 bases and J by 3 bases, and 13 bases separated the two germline ends. The chain's CDR3 is CASSKTAGANEKLFF. DNA for the CDR3: TGTGCCAGCAGCAAGACGGCCGGGGCTAATGAAAAACTGTTTTTT.

For this clonotype: It may be a read error: a sequence one base away is much more abundant. This rearrangement joins TRBV20-1 to TRBJ2-3, with 11 positions matching TRBD1. The CDR3 loop spans 22 amino acids. Germline V lookup: CDR1 DFQATT, CDR2 SNEGSKA (reference sequence). Trimming removed 8 bases from V and 2 bases from J; junction bases left unmatched: 30. The CDR3 DNA is TGCAGTCCCCGGCCAGGACAGGGGGCCCGTGCATCTAGCGGGATTATCACAGATACGCAGTATTTT. Translated, it gives CSPRPGQGARASSGIITDTQYF.

V usage is TRBV29-1 and J usage is TRBJ2-2; 9 bases map to TRBD2. The germline gives CDR1 SQVTM, CDR2 ANQGSEA. This CDR3 contains 16 residues. V was clipped by 0 bases and J by 4 bases; unmatched bases: 6. The CDR3 bases are TGCAGCGTTGAAGACGCGGGGGGGCTGGGCACCGGGGAGCTGTTTTTT. Protein: CSVEDAGGLGTGELFF.

This clonotype came up a few times. The CDR3 coding sequence is TGTGCCAGCAGCTCCAACCGGGACAGGGTGAGAGATACGCAGTATTTT. It specifies CASSSNRDRVRDTQYF. The chain couples TRBV7-9 to TRBJ2-3; 9 bases are a match to TRBD1. Germline CDR1 is SEHNR and CDR2 is FQNEAQ (reference sequence). The CDR3 is 16 residues long. With V trimmed by 4 bases and J by 5 bases, 10 bases remained unmatched.